This TCR beta chain stems from a study of PD-1 blockade in classical Hodgkin lymphoma. Germline V lookup: CDR1 SGHNT, CDR2 YENEEA. The CDR3 is 14 residues long. Trimming left V 0 bases short and J 1 base short, with 6 bases between. Notes on this clone: What it recognizes is unknown.

Some clones are missing from TCRdb's copy, which holds only in-frame ones; the method was immunoSEQ multiplex PCR. The repertoire holds roughly 20,000 clones, with around 75% as singletons. Notes on the study in general: Still unresolved is the cause of the repertoire differences, which may be disease activity or prior therapy. TCR diversity at baseline was reported to be reduced in newly diagnosed patients relative to healthy donors. Whereas CD4+ TCR diversity had risen significantly by C4D1, CD8+ TCR diversity had not.

Time point defined: cycle 4 day 1 (C4D1), after less than seven weeks of nivolumab. Each patient's relapse followed autologous stem cell transplantation, and brentuximab vedotin exposure varied. Magnetic negative selection was used to purify CD4+ T cells from thawed PBMCs. The sequences come from CD4+ T cells from blood, collected before the fourth cycle of nivolumab. This sequence was found in a human donor with classical Hodgkin lymphoma. This chain connects TRBV11-3 to TRBJ1-1; no clear D. DNA of the CDR3: TGTGCCAGCAGCTTAGATCCAGGGAACACTGAAGCTTTCTTT. It translates to CASSLDPGNTEAFF.